One sample yielded the 2 T cell receptor beta chains listed below, sequenced in a study of T cell changes during pregnancy in multiple sclerosis. Clones were sequenced by immunoSEQ multiplex PCR, and TCRdb holds only the in-frame ones, with some missing. The table records tens of thousands of clones, over 85% of them present only once. The starting material was peripheral blood, obtained in the third trimester of pregnancy. The receptors here all came from a female donor with multiple sclerosis, enrolled in a pregnancy study.

The genes are TRBV11-3 and TRBJ2-1; possibly TRBD2 for D (6 bases). This CDR3 has 13 amino acids. CDR1 is SGHNT and CDR2 is YENEEA in the germline V gene. V was cut by 4 bases and J by 7 bases, with 11 bases left in between. The CDR3 DNA sequence: TGTGCCAGCAGCTCCAAGACTAGTAATGAGCAGTTCTTC. Its protein product is CASSSKTSNEQFF.

In DNA form, the CDR3 reads TGTGCCAGCAGCTCCGGGACTAGCGGGAGCTCCTACAATGAGCAGTTCTTC. Translation: CASSSGTSGSSYNEQFF. V and J are TRBV4-2 and TRBJ2-1; 14 bases line up with TRBD2. This CDR3 is 17 amino acids long. Germline V gene data show CDR1 as LGHNA and CDR2 as YNFKEQ. Trimming at V came to 5 bases and at J to 0 bases, leaving 3 bases not matched to a gene.